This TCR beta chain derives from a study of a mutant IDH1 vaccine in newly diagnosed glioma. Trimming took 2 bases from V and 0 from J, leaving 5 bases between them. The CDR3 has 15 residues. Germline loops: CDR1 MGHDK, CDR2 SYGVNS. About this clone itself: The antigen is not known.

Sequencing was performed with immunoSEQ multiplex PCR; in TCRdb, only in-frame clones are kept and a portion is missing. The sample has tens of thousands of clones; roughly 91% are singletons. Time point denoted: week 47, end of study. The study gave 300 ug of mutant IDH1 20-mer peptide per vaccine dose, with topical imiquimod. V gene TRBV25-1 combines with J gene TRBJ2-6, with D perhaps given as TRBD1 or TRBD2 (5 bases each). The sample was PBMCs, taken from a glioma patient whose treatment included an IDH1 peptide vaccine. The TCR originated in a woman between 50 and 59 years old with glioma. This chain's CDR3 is CASSEGGSGANVLTF. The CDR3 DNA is TGTGCCAGCAGTGAAGGGGGCTCTGGGGCCAACGTCCTGACTTTC.